This T cell receptor (beta chain) was observed in a study of blood T cell repertoires in COVID-19. The repertoire was sequenced with immunoSEQ multiplex PCR; TCRdb's copy has only in-frame clones and lacks some. This sample yields some 70,000 clones, of which around 74% are seen a single time; under 15% belongs to the top ten. The sample holds one count of this clone. The CDR3 has 13 amino acids. Germline lookup yields CDR1 SGHTA and CDR2 FQGTGA. V shed 5 bases and J 6 bases; nucleotides not matched to a gene: 6. This chain joins TRBV7-3 and TRBJ1-1, with 7 nucleotides matching TRBD1. Material: peripheral blood. This receptor was taken from a man aged 60 to 69 with COVID-19, enrolled during active disease. As DNA, the CDR3 is TGTGCCAGCAGCGCCGACAGGGACGCTGAAGCTTTCTTT. This translates into CASSADRDAEAFF.